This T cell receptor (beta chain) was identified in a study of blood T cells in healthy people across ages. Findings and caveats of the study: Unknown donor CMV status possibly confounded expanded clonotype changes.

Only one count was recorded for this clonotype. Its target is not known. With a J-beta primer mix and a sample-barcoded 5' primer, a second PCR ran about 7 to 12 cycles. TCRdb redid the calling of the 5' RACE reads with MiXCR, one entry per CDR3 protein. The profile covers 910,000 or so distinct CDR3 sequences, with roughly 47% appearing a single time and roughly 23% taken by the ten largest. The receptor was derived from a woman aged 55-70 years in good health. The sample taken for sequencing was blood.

The CDR3 sequence: CSARDRLPKNEQYF. CDR3 DNA sequence: TGCAGTGCTAGAGATCGGCTCCCCAAAAACGAGCAGTACTTC. V gene TRBV20-1 combines with J gene TRBJ2-7, with D hard to call. CDR1 DFQATT and CDR2 SNEGSKA come from the germline V gene (reference sequence). V was shortened by 0 bases and J by 5 bases, with 14 bases between the two germline ends. This CDR3 is 14 amino acids long.